This TCR beta chain is from a study of response to subunit inactivated influenza vaccine. Study outcomes and limitations: Authors suggested each seasonal flu vaccination may recruit only limited numbers of new T cells.

Germline CDR1 SGHTA, CDR2 FQGNSA. Trimming removed 0 bases at V and 3 bases at J, with 6 bases between. CDR3 length equals 13 residues. To note about this clonotype: The antigen remains unidentified.

From the RT-PCR reads, TCRdb called clonotypes with MiXCR, one entry per CDR3 protein. The sample holds around 580,000 distinct CDR3 sequences, around 15% seen once. V gene TRBV7-2 combines with J gene TRBJ2-7; D is unclear. The source is a man in his fifties who received an inactivated influenza vaccine. The sample was PBMCs from blood, taken 11 to 12 days after vaccination. CDR3 in amino acids: CASSLAGLYEQYF. The CDR3 nucleotides are TGTGCCAGCAGCTTAGCAGGGCTCTACGAGCAGTACTTC.